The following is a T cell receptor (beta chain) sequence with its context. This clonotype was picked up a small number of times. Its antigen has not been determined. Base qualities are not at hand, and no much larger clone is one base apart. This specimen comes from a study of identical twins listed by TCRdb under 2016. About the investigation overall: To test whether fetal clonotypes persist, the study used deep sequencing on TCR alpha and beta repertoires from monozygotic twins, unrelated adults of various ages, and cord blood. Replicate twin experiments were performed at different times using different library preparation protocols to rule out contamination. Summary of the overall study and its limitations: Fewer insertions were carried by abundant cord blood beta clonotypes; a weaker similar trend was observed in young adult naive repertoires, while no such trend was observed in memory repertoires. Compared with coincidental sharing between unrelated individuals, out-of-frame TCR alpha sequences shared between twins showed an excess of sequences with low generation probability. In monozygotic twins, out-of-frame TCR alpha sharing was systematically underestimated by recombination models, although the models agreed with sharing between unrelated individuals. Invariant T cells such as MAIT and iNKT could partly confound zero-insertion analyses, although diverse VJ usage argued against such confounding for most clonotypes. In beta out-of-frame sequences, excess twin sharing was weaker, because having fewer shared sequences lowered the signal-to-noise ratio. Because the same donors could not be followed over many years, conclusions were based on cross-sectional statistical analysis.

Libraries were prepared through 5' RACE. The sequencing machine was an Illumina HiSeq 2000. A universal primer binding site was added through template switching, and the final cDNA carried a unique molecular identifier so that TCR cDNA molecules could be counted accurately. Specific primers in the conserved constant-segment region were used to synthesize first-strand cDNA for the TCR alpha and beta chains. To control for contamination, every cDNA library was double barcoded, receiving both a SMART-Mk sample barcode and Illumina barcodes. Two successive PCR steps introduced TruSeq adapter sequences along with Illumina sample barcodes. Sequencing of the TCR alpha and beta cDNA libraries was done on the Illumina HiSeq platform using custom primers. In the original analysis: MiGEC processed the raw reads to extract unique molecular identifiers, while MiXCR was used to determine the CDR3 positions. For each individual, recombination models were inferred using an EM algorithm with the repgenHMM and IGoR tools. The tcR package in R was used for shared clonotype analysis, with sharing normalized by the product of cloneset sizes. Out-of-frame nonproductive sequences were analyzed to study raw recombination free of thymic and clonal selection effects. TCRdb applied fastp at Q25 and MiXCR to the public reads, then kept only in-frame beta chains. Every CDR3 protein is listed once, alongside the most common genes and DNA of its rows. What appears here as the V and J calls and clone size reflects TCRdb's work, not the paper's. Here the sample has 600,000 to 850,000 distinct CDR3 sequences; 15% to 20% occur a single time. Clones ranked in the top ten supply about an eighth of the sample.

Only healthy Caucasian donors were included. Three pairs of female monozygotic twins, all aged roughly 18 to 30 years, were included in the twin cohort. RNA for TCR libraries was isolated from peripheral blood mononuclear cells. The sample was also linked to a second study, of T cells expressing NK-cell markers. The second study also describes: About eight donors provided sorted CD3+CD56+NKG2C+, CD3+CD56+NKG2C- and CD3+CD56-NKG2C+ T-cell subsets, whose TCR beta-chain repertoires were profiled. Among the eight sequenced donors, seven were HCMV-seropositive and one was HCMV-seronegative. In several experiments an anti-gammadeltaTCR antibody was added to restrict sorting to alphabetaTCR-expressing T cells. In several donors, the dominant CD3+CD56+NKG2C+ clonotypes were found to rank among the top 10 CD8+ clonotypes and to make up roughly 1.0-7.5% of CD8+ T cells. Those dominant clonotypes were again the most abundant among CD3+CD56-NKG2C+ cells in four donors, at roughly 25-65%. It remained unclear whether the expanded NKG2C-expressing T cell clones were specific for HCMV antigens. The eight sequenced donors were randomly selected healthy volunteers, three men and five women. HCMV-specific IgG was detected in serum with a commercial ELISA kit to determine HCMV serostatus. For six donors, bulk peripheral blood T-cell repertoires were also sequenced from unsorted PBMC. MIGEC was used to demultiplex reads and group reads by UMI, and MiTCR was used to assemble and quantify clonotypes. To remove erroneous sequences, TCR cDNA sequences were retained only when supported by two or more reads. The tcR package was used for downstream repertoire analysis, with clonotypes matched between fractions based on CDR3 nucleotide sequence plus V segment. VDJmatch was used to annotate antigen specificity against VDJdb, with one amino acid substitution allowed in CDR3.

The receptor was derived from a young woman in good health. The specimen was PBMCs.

Read as DNA, the sequence is TGTGCCAGCAGCTTAGATACGAGGGACACAAGTTCCGAGCAGTACTTC. The resulting protein is CASSLDTRDTSSEQYF. The chain was built from TRBV7-4 and TRBJ2-7; TRBD1 is possibly the D segment (6 matching bases). Trimming removed 1 base from V and 6 bases from J, leaving 19 bases between the germline ends. The CDR3 runs 16 amino acids, cysteine and phenylalanine included. The retained sequence is limited to the CDR3, 48 bases, with the frame set at the first base. Per the germline V gene, SGHVT is the CDR1 and SQSDAQ is the CDR2.